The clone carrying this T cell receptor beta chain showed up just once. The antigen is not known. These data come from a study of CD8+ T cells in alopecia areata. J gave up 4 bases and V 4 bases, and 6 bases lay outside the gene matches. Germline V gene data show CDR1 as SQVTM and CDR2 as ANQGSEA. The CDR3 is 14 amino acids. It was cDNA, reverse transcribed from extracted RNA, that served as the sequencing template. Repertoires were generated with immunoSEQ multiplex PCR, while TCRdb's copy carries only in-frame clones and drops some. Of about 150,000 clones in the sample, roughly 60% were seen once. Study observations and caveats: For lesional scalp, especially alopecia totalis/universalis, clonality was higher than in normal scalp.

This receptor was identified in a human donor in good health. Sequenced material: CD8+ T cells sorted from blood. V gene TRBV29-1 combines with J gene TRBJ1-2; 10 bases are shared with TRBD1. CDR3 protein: CSVGGTGDAYGYTF. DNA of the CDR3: TGCAGCGTTGGAGGGACAGGGGACGCCTATGGCTACACCTTC.